The 3 T cell receptor beta chains presented below share a single source sample, sequenced in a study of OX40 agonist ivuxolimab in advanced cancers. The protocol was immunoSEQ multiplex PCR, while the TCRdb copy is restricted to in-frame clones and leaves out a portion. This sample has about 31,000 clones, with about 87% found just once. The specimen was CD4+ or CD8+ T cells sorted from blood, collected in a trial of the OX40 agonist ivuxolimab. The receptor source for this set is an adult with an advanced solid tumor such as melanoma, head and neck, liver or kidney cancer.

This clone has just one count. This rearrangement joins TRBV5-6 to TRBJ2-1; weak D call: TRBD1 (5 bases). The CDR3 consists of 15 residues. Trimming removed 0 bases at V and 0 bases at J, with 7 bases between. Germline CDR1 SGHDT, CDR2 YYEEEE. The CDR3, as DNA: TGTGCCAGCAGCTTGGGTCAGGGCTCCTACAATGAGCAGTTCTTC. It specifies CASSLGQGSYNEQFF.

The V gene is TRBV7-2, the J gene TRBJ1-1; perhaps TRBD1 as D (6 bases). Germline CDR1 is SGHTA and CDR2 is FQGNSA. This CDR3 region has 18 residues. Trimming pared 3 bases from V and 1 base from J, leaving 21 bases between. CDR3 region: CASSFAQPRQVKNTEAFF. In DNA form, the CDR3 reads TGTGCCAGCAGCTTCGCCCAGCCCCGACAGGTGAAGAACACTGAAGCTTTCTTT.

This chain uses TRBV7-9 with TRBJ2-6; 9 bases fit TRBD1. V gave up 5 bases and J gave up 0 bases; unmatched junction bases: 8. This CDR3 has 18 amino acids. Per germline, CDR1 SEHNR and CDR2 FQNEAQ (reference sequence). The CDR3 is CASSETGGSFSGANVLTF. The CDR3 nucleotides read TGTGCCAGCAGCGAGACAGGGGGGTCTTTCTCTGGGGCCAACGTCCTGACTTTC.